This T cell receptor beta chain was recovered during a study of blood T cell repertoires in COVID-19. As for the study in general: COVID-19 samples, acute and convalescent, were from the United States, Italy and Spain. The cDNA or gDNA used as material had been derived from T cells, B-cell-depleted T cells, or PBMCs.

Germline CDR1 is MDHEN and CDR2 is SYDVKM. This CDR3 spans 14 amino acids. Trimming removed 6 bases from V and 5 bases from J; junction bases left unmatched: 4. In the source study's methods: Reference gene primers were amplified, and this amplification served to estimate nucleated cell counts. TCRdb's copy holds only in-frame clones and misses some; the assay was immunoSEQ multiplex PCR. V, J and clone size reflect that table, while D and trimming were determined from the DNA. The repertoire holds 110,000 to 150,000 clones, with roughly 80% as singletons. The rearrangement uses TRBV28 and TRBJ2-1; TRBD2 aligns across 10 bases. This clonotype originated in a woman of 80 years or more with acute or convalescent COVID-19. Specimen: peripheral blood. CDR3 coding DNA: TGTGCCAGCAGCAGAGCGGGGGGGAACAATGAGCAGTTCTTC. It is translated as CASSRAGGNNEQFF.